Shown below are 12 T cell receptor beta chains from a single sample sequenced in a study of T cells in Graves' hyperthyroidism and ophthalmopathy. Authors of the study amplified TCR beta CDR3 regions from RNA transcripts. The HTBI primer set drove a first-round RT-PCR of the TCR CDR3. One entry per CDR3 protein results from TCRdb running MiXCR on the multiplex PCR reads. Of 300,000 to 450,000 distinct CDR3 sequences in the sample, 25% were seen once. Input material: blood. The receptors come from a man in his fifties with Graves' hyperthyroidism.

This clonotype has just a few counts. V and J are TRBV7-9 and TRBJ2-7; a weak D match, TRBD2 (5 bases). The V gene's germline CDR1 is SEHNR and CDR2 FQNEAQ (reference sequence). V lost 3 bases and J lost 3, with 18 bases in between. The CDR3 consists of 16 residues. CDR3 sequence: CASSFSTTQDHYEQYF. The CDR3 bases are TGTGCCAGCAGCTTCTCGACTACCCAGGACCACTACGAGCAGTACTTC.

The gene calls are TRBV29-1 and TRBJ2-7; D not certain. The germline CDR1 and CDR2 sequences are SQVTM and ANQGSEA. V was trimmed by 7 bases and J by 5 bases, leaving 18 bases between them. This CDR3 is built from 13 residues. CDR3 amino acids: CSARLGWNHEQYF. The CDR3 nucleotides read TGCAGCGCTCGACTGGGCTGGAACCACGAGCAGTACTTC.

The chain is built from TRBV5-1 and TRBJ1-3; D gene ambiguous. V dropped 4 bases and J dropped 0 bases, with 8 bases sitting between them. Germline V CDR1 and CDR2: SGHRS, YFSETQ. The CDR3 has 14 amino acids. The CDR3 bases are TGCGCCAGCAGCCTAGACAACTCTGGAAACACCATATATTTT. As protein: CASSLDNSGNTIYF.

This clonotype showed up just a few times. The J gene is TRBJ1-5, the V gene TRBV5-1; possible D gene TRBD1, 6 bases. Germline V gives CDR1 SGHRS, CDR2 YFSETQ. The CDR3 totals 15 residues. V lost 0 bases and J 4 bases, leaving 11 bases between the germline ends. The chain's CDR3 is CASSLDRAGNQPQHF. The CDR3 region has the DNA TGCGCCAGCAGCTTGGACAGGGCGGGGAATCAGCCCCAGCATTTT. The full variable domain, rest sourced from reference TRBV5-1 and TRBJ1-5, is KAGVTQTPRYLIKTRGQQVTLSCSPISGHRSVSWYQQTPGQGLQFLFEYFSETQRNKGNFPGRFSGRQFSNSRSEMNVSTLELGDSALYLCASSLDRAGNQPQHFGDGTRLSIL.

This clonotype was observed a few times. J is TRBJ2-3 and V is TRBV7-8; 9 bases are a match to TRBD2. The V gene's germline CDR1 is SGHVS and CDR2 FQNEAQ. Unmatched junction bases numbered 5, after V lost 9 bases and J lost 1 base. The CDR3 loop spans 14 amino acids. The CDR3 loop is CASRAGGGTDTQYF. The CDR3 region has the DNA TGTGCCAGTAGGGCGGGAGGGGGCACAGATACGCAGTATTTT.

This clonotype has ten or more counts. This rearrangement joins TRBV20-1 to TRBJ2-3; 7 nucleotides match TRBD2. This CDR3 has 15 residues. The ends lost 7 bases at V and 1 base at J; junction bases unmatched: 11. Germline V gene data show CDR1 as DFQATT and CDR2 as SNEGSKA (reference sequence). The chain's CDR3 is CSVTSAIRGTDTQYF. Here the CDR3 DNA reads TGCAGTGTCACTAGCGCCATCCGCGGCACAGATACGCAGTATTTT.

In its sample, this clonotype was seen many times. J is TRBJ2-7 and V is TRBV24-1, with 11 bases aligning to TRBD2. J gave up 0 bases and V 4 bases, and 7 bases lay outside the gene matches. This CDR3 is built from 17 residues. Germline CDR1 KGHDR, CDR2 SFDVKD. The CDR3 coding sequence is TGTGCCACCAGTGAGCAGACTAGCGGGAATCTCTCCTACGAGCAGTACTTC. Residues: CATSEQTSGNLSYEQYF.

This clonotype was seen only once. The rearrangement joins TRBV29-1 to TRBJ1-2; D not resolved. From germline, CDR1 is SQVTM and CDR2 ANQGSEA. The ends were cut back, 7 bases at V and 4 bases at J, with 10 bases in the middle. The length of the CDR3 is 11 residues. CDR3 sequence: CSAEYGYGYTF. The CDR3 DNA follows: TGCAGCGCGGAGTACGGCTATGGCTACACCTTC.

This clonotype was recorded many times. The rearrangement links TRBV5-1 to TRBJ2-7; 11 bases map to TRBD1. J gave up 3 bases and V 7 bases, and 6 bases lay outside the gene matches. Germline-derived CDR1 and CDR2 are SGHRS and YFSETQ. The CDR3 is made up of 14 amino acids. The CDR3 loop is CASQKGTGGYEQYF. CDR3 DNA sequence: TGCGCCAGCCAAAAAGGGACAGGGGGCTACGAGCAGTACTTC.

In this sample, this clonotype turned up a few times. V usage is TRBV7-3 and J usage is TRBJ1-1; TRBD1 might be the D (6 bases). Germline-derived CDR1 and CDR2 are SGHTA and FQGTGA. Trimming took 5 bases from V and 4 from J, leaving 11 bases between them. This CDR3 region has 13 residues. CDR3 DNA sequence: TGTGCCAGCAGCCCCCAGGGGTCCACTGAAGCTTTCTTT. As protein: CASSPQGSTEAFF.

The genes are TRBV27 and TRBJ1-1, with D possibly being TRBD1 (6 bases). This CDR3 comprises 15 residues. Per germline, CDR1 MNHEY and CDR2 SMNVEV (reference sequence). Between the trimmed V and J ends, which lost 5 bases and 5 bases, there was a span of 18 bases. CDR3 bases: TGTGCCAGCAGTCCCTTCCCAGGGGCGGGGACTGAAGCTTTCTTT. Translated: CASSPFPGAGTEAFF.

The chain carries TRBV6-2 or TRBV6-3 and TRBJ2-2; 7 nucleotides match TRBD2. In germline, CDR1 is MNHEY, CDR2 SVGEGT. V shed 5 bases, J shed 8 bases, and the junction held 5 bases outside the gene matches. The CDR3 has 13 residues. CDR3 in DNA: TGTGCCAGCAGTCAACTAGCGTCGGGGGAGCTGTTTTTT. Translation: CASSQLASGELFF.